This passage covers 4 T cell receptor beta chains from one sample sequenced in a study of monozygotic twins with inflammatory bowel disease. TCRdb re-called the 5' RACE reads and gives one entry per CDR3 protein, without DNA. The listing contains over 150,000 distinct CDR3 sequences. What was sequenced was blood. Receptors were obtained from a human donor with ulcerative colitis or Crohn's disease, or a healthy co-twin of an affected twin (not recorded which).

The CDR3 is CSPSDLMSYEQYF. The rearrangement joins TRBV20-1 to TRBJ2-7. Germline-derived CDR1 and CDR2 are DFQATT and SNEGSKA (reference sequence). The CDR3 contains 13 residues.

CDR3 protein: CATLDRGPGNQPQHF. This chain links TRBV6-2 or TRBV6-3 with TRBJ1-5; TCRdb returns TRBD1, unconfirmable since there is no DNA. CDR3 length: 15 residues. From germline, CDR1 is MNHEY and CDR2 SVGEGT.

The CDR3 loop is CASSSTLYGYTF. The chain joins TRBV6-5 to TRBJ1-2. This CDR3 region has 12 residues. From germline, CDR1 is MNHEY and CDR2 SVGAGI.

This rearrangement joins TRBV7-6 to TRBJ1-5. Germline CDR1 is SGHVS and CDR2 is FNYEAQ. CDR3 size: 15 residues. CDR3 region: CASSLAEAGDQPQHF.